A selection of T cell receptor beta chains follows, all from one sample in a study of OX40 agonist ivuxolimab in advanced cancers. Libraries were prepared by immunoSEQ multiplex PCR; TCRdb keeps only in-frame clonotypes and omits some of them. The sample has 20,000 to 25,000 clones, around 80% seen once. The input for sequencing was CD4+ or CD8+ T cells sorted from blood, taken in a trial of the OX40 agonist ivuxolimab. The receptors derive from an adult with an advanced solid tumor such as melanoma, head and neck, liver or kidney cancer. Both conserved end residues are part of each CDR3. Fields, in order: CDR3 length, V gene, J gene, D gene, clone size, CDR3 DNA, CDR3 protein. D genes are given only for firm matches. A clone size is listed for some rows: how often the clone was seen (once, few, many), or a class if it is expanded.

16	TRBV2	TRBJ2-2	.	.	TGTGCCAGCAGTGGGGGACACACCGCAAACACCGGGGAGCTGTTTTTT	CASSGGHTANTGELFF
16	TRBV28	TRBJ1-5	TRBD1	.	TGTGCCAGCAGCACTACGGCACAGGGGGGGTATCAGCCCCAGCATTTT	CASSTTAQGGYQPQHF
14	TRBV7-9	TRBJ1-5	.	.	TGTGCCAGCAGCCTAGGGGCAAGCAATCAGCCCCAGCATTTT	CASSLGASNQPQHF
15	TRBV7-9	TRBJ2-3	TRBD2	.	TGTGCCAGCAGCTCCCCGGGACTAGCGGGAGATACGCAGTATTTT	CASSSPGLAGDTQYF
14	TRBV9	TRBJ2-7	.	.	TGTGCCAGCAGCGTAGGGAAACATACCTACGAGCAGTACTTC	CASSVGKHTYEQYF
12	TRBV11-2	TRBJ1-1	.	.	TGTGCCAGCAGCTCACGCTCGACTGAAGCTTTCTTT	CASSSRSTEAFF
15	TRBV4-2	TRBJ2-1	TRBD2	.	TGTGCCAGCAGCCAAGAACCCCGACTAGCGGGAGGTGTATTCTTC	CASSQEPRLAGGVFF
17	TRBV7-9	TRBJ2-7	TRBD1	once	TGTGCCAGCAGTTTACTTTTAGGGACAGGGGGCTCCTACGAGCAGTACTTC	CASSLLLGTGGSYEQYF
15	TRBV6-5	TRBJ1-1	.	.	TGTGCCAGCAGTTACAATTCAATCGGAGGCACTGAAGCTTTCTTT	CASSYNSIGGTEAFF
15	TRBV4-2	TRBJ2-7	TRBD2	.	TGTGCCAGCAGCCAAGACGTAGCGGGAGGGGCCGAGCAGTACTTC	CASSQDVAGGAEQYF
15	TRBV7-3	TRBJ2-5	TRBD1	.	TGTGCCAGCAGCCTCACAGGGGGCGCCCAAGAGACCCAGTACTTC	CASSLTGGAQETQYF
14	TRBV27	TRBJ2-5	TRBD2	.	TGTGCCAGCGGGACTAGCGGGCCTCAAGAGACCCAGTACTTC	CASGTSGPQETQYF
14	TRBV28	TRBJ2-7	.	.	TGTGCCAGCAGTCTGACAGGCAACTCCTACGAGCAGTACTTC	CASSLTGNSYEQYF
14	TRBV27	TRBJ1-1	.	.	TGTGCCAGCAGCTACACCGGGACTTCCACTGAAGCTTTCTTT	CASSYTGTSTEAFF
16	TRBV5-1	TRBJ1-1	.	.	TGCGCCAGCAGCGCTAACCCCGGGCTAGGGGACACTGAAGCTTTCTTT	CASSANPGLGDTEAFF
15	TRBV28	TRBJ2-1	TRBD1	.	TGTGCCAGCAGGCTCGACAGGGGGGCCAACAATGAGCAGTTCTTC	CASRLDRGANNEQFF
15	TRBV9	TRBJ2-1	TRBD2	.	TGTGCCAGCAGCCCCGGACTAGCGAGTAACAATGAGCAGTTCTTC	CASSPGLASNNEQFF
13	TRBV27	TRBJ1-2	.	.	TGTGCCAGCAGTTACGGGCAGAACTATGGCTACACCTTC	CASSYGQNYGYTF
12	TRBV2	TRBJ1-2	.	.	TGTGCCAGCACCCAGGGTTACTATGGCTACACCTTC	CASTQGYYGYTF
18	TRBV5-1	TRBJ2-1	TRBD2	.	TGCGCCAGCAGCCCACTTCTGACTAGCGGGAGCTCCTACAATGAGCAGTTCTTC	CASSPLLTSGSSYNEQFF
14	TRBV19	TRBJ2-5	.	.	TGTGCCAGTAGTATATTGTGGGACGAAGAGACCCAGTACTTC	CASSILWDEETQYF
13	TRBV6-5	TRBJ2-7	.	.	TGTGCCAGCAAGCTGACAGAGACATACGAGCAGTACTTC	CASKLTETYEQYF
15	TRBV6-5	TRBJ2-1	TRBD1	.	TGTGCCAGCAGTACCCCGACAGGGTGGTGGGAAGAGCAGTTCTTC	CASSTPTGWWEEQFF
15	TRBV6-5	TRBJ2-7	.	.	TGTGCCAGCAGTTACTCTCCGGGGGTAGTCTACGAGCAGTACTTC	CASSYSPGVVYEQYF
15	TRBV7-9	TRBJ2-1	TRBD1	.	TGTGCCAGCAGCCGCCCGGACAGGGGGTCTCTTGAGCAGTTCTTC	CASSRPDRGSLEQFF
15	TRBV28	TRBJ2-7	.	.	TGTGCCAGCAGCCTCGAGGGGGGCCCAACCTACGAGCAGTACTTC	CASSLEGGPTYEQYF
15	TRBV6-4	TRBJ2-3	.	.	TGTGCCAGCAGTGGGGATGAGGGAAGCTCAGATACGCAGTATTTT	CASSGDEGSSDTQYF
13	TRBV6-5	TRBJ2-7	.	.	TGTGCCAGCAGCCACGAGATACAAGACGAGCAGTACTTC	CASSHEIQDEQYF
13	TRBV27	TRBJ2-1	.	.	TGTGCCAGAAACAGTAGCTCCTACAATGAGCAGTTCTTC	CARNSSSYNEQFF
11	TRBV7-9	TRBJ2-7	.	few	TGTGCCAGCAGCCGAGACTACGAGCAGTACTTC	CASSRDYEQYF
13	TRBV30	TRBJ1-1	.	medium-sized	TGTGCCTGGAGTGCAGACAGACGGACTGAAGCTTTCTTT	CAWSADRRTEAFF
14	TRBV9	TRBJ2-7	TRBD2	.	TGTGCCAGCAGCCCTTGGGGGACTAGCGACGAGCAGTACTTC	CASSPWGTSDEQYF
15	TRBV5-6	TRBJ2-5	.	.	TGTGCCAGCAGCTTGCGCCGCAGGGGTCAAGAGACCCAGTACTTC	CASSLRRRGQETQYF
16	TRBV7-2	TRBJ2-3	TRBD2	.	TGTGCCAGCAGCTTAATTCAGCGGGACCCCACAGATACGCAGTATTTT	CASSLIQRDPTDTQYF
14	TRBV5-4	TRBJ2-7	TRBD1	.	TGTGCCAGCAGCCCCGGGACAGGGGGTTACGAGCAGTACTTC	CASSPGTGGYEQYF
13	TRBV7-3	TRBJ2-3	.	.	TGTGCCAGCAGCTTATCTCGGACCAATACGCAGTATTTT	CASSLSRTNTQYF
17	TRBV27	TRBJ1-1	.	.	TGTGCCAGCAGTTTAGTAAAAGGGACGGTCATGAACACTGAAGCTTTCTTT	CASSLVKGTVMNTEAFF
19	TRBV28	TRBJ2-7	.	once	TGTGCCAGCAGTTCGCCCTTGGTCAGTCCAGAATCCCTTTTTCGGGAGCAGTACTTC	CASSSPLVSPESLFREQYF
14	TRBV29-1	TRBJ2-1	.	.	TGCAGCGGATGCCTCGTCGGGAGACCCTATGAGCAGTTCTTC	CSGCLVGRPYEQFF
15	TRBV7-9	TRBJ1-2	.	.	TGTGCCAGCAGCTCGCGGGACCTTCTTGGCTATGGCTACACCTTC	CASSSRDLLGYGYTF
13	TRBV29-1	TRBJ2-1	.	.	TGCAGCGTTGAAGAGAGCTCCTACAATGAGCAGTTCTTC	CSVEESSYNEQFF
15	TRBV11-2	TRBJ2-3	TRBD2	.	TGTGCCAGCAGCCCACCGGGACTAGCGGGAGATACGCAGTATTTT	CASSPPGLAGDTQYF
13	TRBV28	TRBJ2-5	TRBD1	.	TGTGCCAGCAGTCCGGGACAGCAAGAGACCCAGTACTTC	CASSPGQQETQYF
12	TRBV6-1	TRBJ2-1	.	once	TGTGCCAGCATCCAGGGAATCAATGAGCAGTTCTTC	CASIQGINEQFF
13	TRBV6-4	TRBJ2-3	TRBD2	.	TGTGCCAGCAGCCTAGCGGAGGCAGATACGCAGTATTTT	CASSLAEADTQYF
17	TRBV29-1	TRBJ1-2	TRBD1	medium-sized	TGCAGCGTTGTCCTCGTCGGAGTGGGACAGGGTAGTTATGGCTACACCTTC	CSVVLVGVGQGSYGYTF
18	TRBV5-4	TRBJ2-7	TRBD2	.	TGTGCCAGCAGACCGGGACTAGCGGGAGGGCTAAGCTCCTACGAGCAGTACTTC	CASRPGLAGGLSSYEQYF
16	TRBV4-2	TRBJ1-2	TRBD1	.	TGTGCCAGCAGCCTGAGCCGGGACAGGGGCAGCTATGGCTACACCTTC	CASSLSRDRGSYGYTF
16	TRBV5-1	TRBJ2-1	.	once	TGCGCCAGCACTCAGGGGGGGATGAGTTCCTACAATGAGCAGTTCTTC	CASTQGGMSSYNEQFF
12	TRBV28	TRBJ2-7	.	.	TGTGCCAGCAGTTTAAGGGGCTACGAGCAGTACTTC	CASSLRGYEQYF
15	TRBV10-2	TRBJ2-1	.	.	TGCGCCAGCAGTGATTCAGGGCAGGGTATCAATGAGCAGTTCTTC	CASSDSGQGINEQFF